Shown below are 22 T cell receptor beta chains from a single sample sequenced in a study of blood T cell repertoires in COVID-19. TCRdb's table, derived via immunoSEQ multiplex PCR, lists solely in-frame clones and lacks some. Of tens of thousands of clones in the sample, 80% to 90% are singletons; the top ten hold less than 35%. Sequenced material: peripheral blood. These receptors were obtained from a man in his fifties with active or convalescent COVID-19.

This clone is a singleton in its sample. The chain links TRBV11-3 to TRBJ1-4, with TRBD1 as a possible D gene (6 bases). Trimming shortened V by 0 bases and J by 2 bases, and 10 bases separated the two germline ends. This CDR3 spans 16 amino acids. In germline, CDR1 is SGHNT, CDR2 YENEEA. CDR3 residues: CASSLDPGATNEKLFF. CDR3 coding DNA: TGTGCCAGCAGCTTAGACCCAGGGGCCACTAATGAAAAACTGTTTTTT.

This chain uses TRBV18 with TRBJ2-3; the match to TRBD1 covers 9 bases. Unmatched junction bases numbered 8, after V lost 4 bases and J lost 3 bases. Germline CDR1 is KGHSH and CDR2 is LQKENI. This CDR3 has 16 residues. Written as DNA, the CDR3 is TGTGCCAGCTCACGATCAACCGGGACAGGGACAGATACGCAGTATTTT. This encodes CASSRSTGTGTDTQYF.

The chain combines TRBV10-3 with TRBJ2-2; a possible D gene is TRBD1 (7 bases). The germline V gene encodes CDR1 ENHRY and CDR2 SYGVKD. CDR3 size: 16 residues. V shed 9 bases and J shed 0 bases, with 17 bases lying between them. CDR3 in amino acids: CAIRDREESNTGELFF. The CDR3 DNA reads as TGTGCCATAAGAGACAGGGAGGAATCGAACACCGGGGAGCTGTTTTTT.

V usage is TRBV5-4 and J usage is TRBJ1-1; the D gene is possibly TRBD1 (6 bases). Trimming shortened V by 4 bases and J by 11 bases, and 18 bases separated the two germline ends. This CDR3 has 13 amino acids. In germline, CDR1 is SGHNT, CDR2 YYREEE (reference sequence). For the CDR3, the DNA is TGTGCCAGCAGCGTGGACAGCCAGAGAGTGGCTTTCTTT. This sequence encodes CASSVDSQRVAFF.

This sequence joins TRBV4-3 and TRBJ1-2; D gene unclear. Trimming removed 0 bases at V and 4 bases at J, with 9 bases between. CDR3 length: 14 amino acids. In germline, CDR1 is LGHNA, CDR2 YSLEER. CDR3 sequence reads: CASSQDRGVYGYTF. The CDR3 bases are TGCGCCAGCAGCCAAGATCGGGGTGTCTATGGCTACACCTTC.

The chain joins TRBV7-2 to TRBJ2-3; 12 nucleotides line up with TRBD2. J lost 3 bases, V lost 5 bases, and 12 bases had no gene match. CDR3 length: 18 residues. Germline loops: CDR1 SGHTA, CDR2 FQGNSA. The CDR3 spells CASSGIRLAGVATDTQYF. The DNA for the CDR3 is TGTGCCAGCAGCGGTATCCGACTAGCGGGGGTGGCGACAGATACGCAGTATTTT.

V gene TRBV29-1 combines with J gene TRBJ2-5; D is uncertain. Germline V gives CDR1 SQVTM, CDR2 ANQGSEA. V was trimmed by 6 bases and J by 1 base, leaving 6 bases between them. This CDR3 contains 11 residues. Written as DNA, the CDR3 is TGCAGCGTCTCGGTCCAAGAGACCCAGTACTTC. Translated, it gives CSVSVQETQYF.

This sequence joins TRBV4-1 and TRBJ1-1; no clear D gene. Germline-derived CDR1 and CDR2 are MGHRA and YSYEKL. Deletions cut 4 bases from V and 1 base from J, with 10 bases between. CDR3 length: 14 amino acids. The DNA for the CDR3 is TGCGCCAGCAGCCGAAAAGGAGAGAACACTGAAGCTTTCTTT. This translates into CASSRKGENTEAFF.

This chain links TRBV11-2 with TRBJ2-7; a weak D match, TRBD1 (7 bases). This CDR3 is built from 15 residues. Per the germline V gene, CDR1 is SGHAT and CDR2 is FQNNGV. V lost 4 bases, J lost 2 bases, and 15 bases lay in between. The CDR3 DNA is TGTGCCAGCAGCTCAATCCAGGGGGGAGCCTACGAGCAGTACTTC. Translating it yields CASSSIQGGAYEQYF.

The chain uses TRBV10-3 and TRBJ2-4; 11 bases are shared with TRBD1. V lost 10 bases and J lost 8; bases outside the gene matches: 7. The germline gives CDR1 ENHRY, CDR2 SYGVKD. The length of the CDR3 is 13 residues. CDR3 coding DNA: TGTGCCACCTCAGGACAGGGGGCGGACATTCAGTACTTC. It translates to CATSGQGADIQYF.

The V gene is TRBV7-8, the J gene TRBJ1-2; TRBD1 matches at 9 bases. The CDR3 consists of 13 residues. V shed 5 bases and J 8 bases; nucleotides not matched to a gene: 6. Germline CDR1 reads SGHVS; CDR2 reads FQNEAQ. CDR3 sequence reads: CASSPDRGRGYTF. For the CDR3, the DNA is TGTGCCAGCAGCCCTGACAGGGGGAGAGGCTACACCTTC.

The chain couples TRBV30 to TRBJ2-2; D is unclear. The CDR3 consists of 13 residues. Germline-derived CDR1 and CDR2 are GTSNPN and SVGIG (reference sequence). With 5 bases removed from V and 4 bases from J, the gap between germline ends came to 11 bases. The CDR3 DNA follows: TGTGCCTGGGTTCGCTCGAGCACCGGGGAGCTGTTTTTT. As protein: CAWVRSSTGELFF. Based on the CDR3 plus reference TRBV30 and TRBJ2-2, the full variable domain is SQTIHQWPATLVQPVGSPLSLECTVEGTSNPNLYWYRQAAGRGLQLLFYSVGIGQISSEVPQNLSASRPQDRQFILSSKKLLLSDSGFYLCAWVRSSTGELFFGEGSRLTVL.

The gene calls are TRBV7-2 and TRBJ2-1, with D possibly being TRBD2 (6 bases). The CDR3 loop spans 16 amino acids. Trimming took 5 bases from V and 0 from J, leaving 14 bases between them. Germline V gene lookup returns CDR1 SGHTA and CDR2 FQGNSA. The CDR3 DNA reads TGTGCCAGCAGCCCTAGGGACGGGAGCTCCTACAATGAGCAGTTCTTC. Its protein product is CASSPRDGSSYNEQFF. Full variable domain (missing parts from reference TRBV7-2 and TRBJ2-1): GAGVSQSPSNKVTEKGKDVELRCDPISGHTALYWYRQSLGQGLEFLIYFQGNSAPDKSGLPSDRFSAERTGGSVSTLTIQRTQQEDSAVYLCASSPRDGSSYNEQFFGPGTRLTVL.

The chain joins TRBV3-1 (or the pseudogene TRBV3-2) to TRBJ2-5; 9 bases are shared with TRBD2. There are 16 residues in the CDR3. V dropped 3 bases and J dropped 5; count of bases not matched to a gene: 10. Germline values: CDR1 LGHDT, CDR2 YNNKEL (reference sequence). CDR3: CASSQRTSGLGETQYF. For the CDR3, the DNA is TGTGCCAGCAGCCAGCGAACTAGCGGGTTGGGGGAGACCCAGTACTTC.

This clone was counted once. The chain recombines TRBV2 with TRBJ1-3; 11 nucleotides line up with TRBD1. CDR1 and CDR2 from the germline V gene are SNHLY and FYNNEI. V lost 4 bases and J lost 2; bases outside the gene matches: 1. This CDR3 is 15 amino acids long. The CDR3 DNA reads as TGTGCCAGCAGTGTGGACAGGGGGCCTGGAAACACCATATATTTT. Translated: CASSVDRGPGNTIYF.

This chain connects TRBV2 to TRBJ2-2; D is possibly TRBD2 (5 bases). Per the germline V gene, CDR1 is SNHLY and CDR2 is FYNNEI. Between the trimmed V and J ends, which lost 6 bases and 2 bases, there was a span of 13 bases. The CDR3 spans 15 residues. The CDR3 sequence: CASRVGNPNTGELFF. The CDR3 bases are TGTGCCAGCAGGGTCGGGAACCCAAACACCGGGGAGCTGTTTTTT.

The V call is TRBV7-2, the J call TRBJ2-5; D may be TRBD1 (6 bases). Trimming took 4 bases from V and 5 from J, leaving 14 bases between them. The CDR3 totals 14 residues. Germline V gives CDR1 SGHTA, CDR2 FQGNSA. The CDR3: CASSSSGTRETQYF. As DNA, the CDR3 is TGTGCCAGCAGCTCCTCCGGGACAAGGGAGACCCAGTACTTC.

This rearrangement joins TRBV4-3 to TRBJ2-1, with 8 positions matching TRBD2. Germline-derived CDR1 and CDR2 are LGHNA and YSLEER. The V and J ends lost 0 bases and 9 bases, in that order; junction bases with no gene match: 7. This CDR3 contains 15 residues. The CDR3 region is CASSQDPGGRGEQFF. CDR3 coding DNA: TGCGCCAGCAGCCAAGATCCGGGAGGGAGAGGTGAGCAGTTCTTC.

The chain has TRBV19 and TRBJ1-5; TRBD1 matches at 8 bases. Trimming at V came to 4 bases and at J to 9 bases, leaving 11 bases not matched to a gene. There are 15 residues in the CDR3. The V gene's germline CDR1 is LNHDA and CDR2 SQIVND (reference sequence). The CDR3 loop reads CASSTTGAGVPPQHF. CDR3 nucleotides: TGTGCCAGTAGTACGACAGGGGCTGGGGTTCCGCCCCAGCATTTT.

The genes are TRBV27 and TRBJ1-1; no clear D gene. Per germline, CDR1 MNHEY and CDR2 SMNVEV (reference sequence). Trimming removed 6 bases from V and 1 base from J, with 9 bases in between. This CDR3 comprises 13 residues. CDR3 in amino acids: CASSEAGNTEAFF. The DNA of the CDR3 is TGTGCCAGCAGCGAGGCGGGGAACACTGAAGCTTTCTTT.

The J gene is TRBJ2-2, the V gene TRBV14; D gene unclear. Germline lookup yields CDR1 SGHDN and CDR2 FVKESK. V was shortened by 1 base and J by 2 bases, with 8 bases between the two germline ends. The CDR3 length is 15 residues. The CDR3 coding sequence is TGTGCCAGCAGCCAAGTCGACACCAACACCGGGGAGCTGTTTTTT. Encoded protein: CASSQVDTNTGELFF.

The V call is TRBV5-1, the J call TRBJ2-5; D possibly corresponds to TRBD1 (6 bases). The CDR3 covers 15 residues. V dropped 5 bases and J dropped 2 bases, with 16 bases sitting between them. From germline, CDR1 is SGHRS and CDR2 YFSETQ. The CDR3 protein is CASRIRAGTQETQYF. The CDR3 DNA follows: TGCGCCAGCAGGATCAGGGCAGGGACACAAGAGACCCAGTACTTC.